This TCR beta chain was identified during a study of PD-L1 blockade in urothelial cancer. Overall study: Male sex and bladder-origin urothelial cancer were recorded for about 90% of the roughly 30 patients. Enrolled patients had been treated previously with 0 to 3 chemotherapy regimens.

Synthetic spike-ins, TCR analog templates, were added into each PCR. Data came from immunoSEQ multiplex PCR; TCRdb stores just in-frame clones and leaves some out. The sample has tens of thousands of clones, about four fifths seen once. The germline V gene encodes CDR1 SGHRS and CDR2 YFSETQ. V shed 7 bases and J 8 bases; nucleotides not matched to a gene: 9. There are 15 residues in the CDR3. Comment on this clone: What it binds is unknown.

Study findings and constraints: Below-median pretreatment blood TCR clonality predicted better survival.

Time point defined: pretreatment peripheral blood. The TCR was taken from a man in his 70s with urothelial cancer. Sequences were derived from PBMCs, sampled around atezolizumab (anti-PD-L1) treatment. The gene calls are TRBV5-1 and TRBJ2-1; 13 bases line up with TRBD2. As DNA, the CDR3 is TGCGCCAGCTGCCTAGGACTAGCGGGAGTACATGAGCAGTTCTTC. Translating gives CASCLGLAGVHEQFF. The whole variable domain, filled in from reference TRBV5-1 and TRBJ2-1, reads KAGVTQTPRYLIKTRGQQVTLSCSPISGHRSVSWYQQTPGQGLQFLFEYFSETQRNKGNFPGRFSGRQFSNSRSEMNVSTLELGDSALYLCASCLGLAGVHEQFFGPGTRLTVL.